The 10 T cell receptor beta chains below were found in one sample sequenced in a study of identical twins. A single record per CDR3 protein comes from TCRdb applying MiXCR to the 5' RACE reads. The sample shows fewer than 500,000 distinct CDR3 sequences, roughly 26% of them seen only once. This sample was also put to use in a study of T cells expressing NK-cell markers.

The sample was CD4+ T cells sorted from blood. The receptor source for this set is a woman under 30 in good health.

This clonotype was counted only a few times. The CDR3 protein is CASSLWPPFGYTF. The CDR3 DNA sequence: TGTGCCAGCAGCTTGTGGCCTCCGTTTGGCTACACCTTC. This chain connects TRBV5-6 to TRBJ1-2; D call uncertain. There are 13 residues in the CDR3. The V and J ends lost 1 base and 7 bases respectively, with 11 bases between them. Per germline, CDR1 SGHDT and CDR2 YYEEEE. Based on the CDR3 plus reference TRBV5-6 and TRBJ1-2, the full variable domain is DAGVTQSPTHLIKTRGQQVTLRCSPKSGHDTVSWYQQALGQGPQFIFQYYEEEERQRGNFPDRFSGHQFPNYSSELNVNALLLGDSALYLCASSLWPPFGYTFGSGTRLTVV.

The V call is TRBV10-1, the J call TRBJ2-3; 10 bases align to TRBD2. After removal of 6 bases from V and 1 base from J, the junction contained 4 bases not matched to a gene. This CDR3 contains 15 residues. In germline, CDR1 is WNHNN, CDR2 SYGVQD (reference sequence). CDR3 coding DNA: TGCGCCAGCAGAACCGGGACTAGCGGCACAGATACGCAGTATTTT. Protein: CASRTGTSGTDTQYF.

This clonotype has just a few counts. The gene calls are TRBV29-1 and TRBJ1-3; D is undetermined. Germline loops: CDR1 SQVTM, CDR2 ANQGSEA. This CDR3 is built from 12 residues. V dropped 4 bases and J dropped 2 bases, with 6 bases sitting between them. In DNA form, the CDR3 reads TGCAGCGTTGCAGGAGCTGGAAACACCATATATTTT. It codes for CSVAGAGNTIYF.

This chain uses TRBV4-1 with TRBJ2-2; tentative D call: TRBD2 (5 bases). The CDR3 covers 17 residues. Germline CDR1 reads MGHRA; CDR2 reads YSYEKL. Trimming removed 1 base from V and 3 bases from J, with 15 bases in between. The CDR3 DNA reads TGCGCCAGCAGCCAAGGGGTCAGCGGCGACCACACCGGGGAGCTGTTTTTT. Its translation: CASSQGVSGDHTGELFF.

In its sample, this clonotype was seen many times. The chain joins TRBV20-1 to TRBJ2-3, with TRBD2 identical over 10 bases. In germline, CDR1 is DFQATT, CDR2 SNEGSKA (reference sequence). The V and J ends lost 3 bases and 1 base, in that order; junction bases with no gene match: 4. The length of the CDR3 is 15 residues. The CDR3 loop is CSARLAGAGTDTQYF. CDR3 sequence (DNA): TGCAGTGCTAGGCTAGCGGGAGCGGGCACAGATACGCAGTATTTT.

The rearrangement links TRBV20-1 to TRBJ2-7; maybe TRBD1 (5 bases). The V end lost 5 bases, the J end lost 5 bases, and 19 bases lay between the germline ends. The CDR3 spans 14 residues. CDR1 and CDR2 (germline): DFQATT, SNEGSKA (reference sequence). The CDR3 region has the DNA TGCAGTGCTCACCACCCAGGGTTTGAAGACGAGCAGTACTTC. The encoded protein is CSAHHPGFEDEQYF.

In its sample, this clonotype was seen a few times. This rearrangement joins TRBV18 to TRBJ2-2; the D gene is possibly TRBD1 (6 bases). The CDR3 totals 14 residues. Trimming left V 4 bases short and J 3 bases short, with 9 bases between. From germline, CDR1 is KGHSH and CDR2 LQKENI. The CDR3 sequence: CASSQRQDTGELFF. Written as DNA, the CDR3 is TGTGCCAGCTCACAGAGACAGGACACCGGGGAGCTGTTTTTT.

The chain combines TRBV12-3 or TRBV12-4 with TRBJ2-5; D is tentatively TRBD1 or TRBD2 (6 bases each). The CDR3 has 17 amino acids. V was clipped by 2 bases and J by 2 bases, with 18 bases between them. The CDR3 DNA reads as TGTGCCAGCAGTTTACCCAAGTGGGGGGCCGGGCAAGAGACCCAGTACTTC. It codes for CASSLPKWGAGQETQYF.

The chain uses TRBV11-3 and TRBJ2-3, with a tentative D call TRBD1 (5 bases). V lost 3 bases to trimming and J lost 8 bases, with 12 bases between them. The germline V gene has CDR1 SGHNT and CDR2 YENEEA. The CDR3 extends over 13 amino acids. The CDR3 protein is CASSFLQDPTQYF. CDR3 DNA sequence: TGTGCCAGCAGCTTTTTACAGGACCCTACGCAGTATTTT.

The J gene is TRBJ1-1, the V gene TRBV7-2; D remains ambiguous. The length of the CDR3 is 13 residues. Per germline, CDR1 SGHTA and CDR2 FQGNSA. The V end was cut by 4 bases, the J end by 8 bases, with 14 bases between. The CDR3 sequence: CASSSRTGPEAFF. The DNA of the CDR3 is TGTGCCAGCAGCTCCCGGACGGGTCCCGAAGCTTTCTTT.